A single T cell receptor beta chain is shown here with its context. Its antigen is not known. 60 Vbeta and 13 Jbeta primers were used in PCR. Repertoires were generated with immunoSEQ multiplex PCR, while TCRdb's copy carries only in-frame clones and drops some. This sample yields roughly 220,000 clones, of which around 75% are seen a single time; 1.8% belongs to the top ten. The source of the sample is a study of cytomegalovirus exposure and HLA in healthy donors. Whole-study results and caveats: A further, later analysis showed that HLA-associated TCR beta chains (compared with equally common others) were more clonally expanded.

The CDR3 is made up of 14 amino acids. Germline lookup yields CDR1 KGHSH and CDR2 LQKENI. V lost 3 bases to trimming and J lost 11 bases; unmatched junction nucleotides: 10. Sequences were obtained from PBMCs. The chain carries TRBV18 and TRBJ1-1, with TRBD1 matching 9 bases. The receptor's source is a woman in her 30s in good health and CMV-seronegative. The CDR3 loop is CASSPGQGPGEAFF. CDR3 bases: TGTGCCAGCTCACCGGGACAGGGACCCGGGGAGGCTTTCTTT.